The 25 T cell receptor beta chains below all came from one sample that was sequenced in a study of blood T cell repertoires in COVID-19. Profiled with immunoSEQ multiplex PCR; TCRdb holds only in-frame clones, not every one. The sample has approximately 280,000 clones; around 86% are singletons. Sequencing input: PBMCs or T cells enriched from blood (not recorded which). The receptors originated from a young woman who had recovered from COVID-19.

J is TRBJ1-3 and V is TRBV7-8; 7 bases map to TRBD1. The CDR3 has 14 amino acids. Germline CDR1 and CDR2: SGHVS and FQNEAQ. The junction had 3 bases not matched to a gene; V was cut back by 3 bases and J by 4 bases. CDR3 sequence reads: CASSFGTDGNTIYF. Written as DNA, the CDR3 is TGTGCCAGCAGCTTCGGGACAGACGGAAACACCATATATTTT.

The chain couples TRBV4-1 to TRBJ1-4; 7 bases are shared with TRBD1. Germline V gene data show CDR1 as MGHRA and CDR2 as YSYEKL. Trimming cost V 1 base and J 7 bases; bases outside gene matches: 9. The CDR3 runs 16 residues. The CDR3 region has the DNA TGCGCCAGCAGCCAAGTCCTACAGGGGTGGGGTGAAAAACTGTTTTTT. It is translated as CASSQVLQGWGEKLFF.

V is TRBV15 and J is TRBJ2-7; perhaps TRBD1 as D (6 bases). The germline gives CDR1 LNHNV, CDR2 YYDKDF (reference sequence). V lost 9 bases and J lost 4, with 19 bases in between. This CDR3 region has 14 residues. CDR3 residues: CATQAGTWDYEQYF. The CDR3 bases are TGTGCCACACAAGCCGGGACATGGGATTACGAGCAGTACTTC.

The chain links TRBV6-2 or TRBV6-3 to TRBJ2-2, with D unclear. The CDR3 has 14 residues. V was clipped by 1 base and J by 6 bases, with 9 bases between them. In germline, CDR1 is MNHEY, CDR2 SVGEGT. In DNA, the CDR3 is TGTGCCAGCAGTTACTTTCTTAGCCCCGGGGAGCTGTTTTTT. Its protein product is CASSYFLSPGELFF.

This chain links TRBV5-5 with TRBJ2-7; 10 bases map to TRBD2. This CDR3 spans 17 amino acids. V lost 6 bases and J lost 4; bases outside the gene matches: 16. The germline gives CDR1 SGHKS, CDR2 YYEKEE (reference sequence). CDR3 amino acids: CASIPRYGLAEGYEQYF. Here the CDR3 DNA reads TGTGCCAGCATCCCGCGGTACGGACTAGCGGAGGGGTACGAGCAGTACTTC.

The chain is built from TRBV5-1 and TRBJ2-1, with a possible D match to TRBD1 (5 bases). Per the germline V gene, CDR1 is SGHRS and CDR2 is YFSETQ. Trimming removed 4 bases at V and 4 bases at J, with 18 bases between. The CDR3 consists of 16 residues. The CDR3 DNA reads TGCGCCAGCAGCCGTGGTTGGGGCCAGAGTTACAATGAGCAGTTCTTC. Amino acids: CASSRGWGQSYNEQFF.

This chain uses TRBV11-3 with TRBJ2-3, with D unresolved. Trimming took 5 bases from V and 4 from J, leaving 7 bases between them. Germline-derived CDR1 and CDR2 are SGHNT and YENEEA. This CDR3 has 12 residues. The chain's CDR3 is CASSLEPDTQYF. CDR3 nucleotide sequence: TGTGCCAGCAGCCTCGAGCCAGATACGCAGTATTTT.

The rearrangement links TRBV18 to TRBJ2-1, with TRBD2 identical over 10 bases. The CDR3 is made up of 15 amino acids. The trim removed 2 bases at V and 7 bases at J, leaving 5 bases unmatched. Germline CDR1 and CDR2: KGHSH and LQKENI. The CDR3 DNA reads TGTGCCAGCTCACCAATCCTAGCGGGAGTGAATGAGCAGTTCTTC. It is translated as CASSPILAGVNEQFF.

The V call is TRBV27, the J call TRBJ2-1; weak D call: TRBD2 (5 bases). The CDR3 consists of 10 residues. Germline V lookup: CDR1 MNHEY, CDR2 SMNVEV (reference sequence). The V end lost 10 bases, the J end lost 7 bases, and 8 bases lay between the germline ends. CDR3 bases: TGTGCCACGGGGTGGAATGAGCAGTTCTTC. Translation gives CATGWNEQFF.

Regarding this clone: Other DNA sequences in this specimen translate into the identical CDR3. This rearrangement joins TRBV6-5 to TRBJ2-7; TRBD1 matches at 7 bases. Germline V gene data show CDR1 as MNHEY and CDR2 as SVGAGI. The J segment lost 4 bases and the V segment lost 5 bases, leaving 5 bases of the junction unmatched. This CDR3 has 13 residues. The CDR3 DNA reads as TGTGCCAGCAGTCCGGGACAGAAATACGAGCAGTACTTC. Translating gives CASSPGQKYEQYF.

The chain recombines TRBV27 with TRBJ1-1; D might be TRBD1 (6 bases). CDR3 length equals 15 residues. The V gene lost 3 bases and the J gene lost 0 bases, with 11 bases spanning the gap. Germline assignment: CDR1 MNHEY and CDR2 SMNVEV (reference sequence). Written as DNA, the CDR3 is TGTGCCAGCAGTTTTGGACAGCGTATGAACACTGAAGCTTTCTTT. This codes for CASSFGQRMNTEAFF.

The V and J genes are TRBV6-1 and TRBJ2-1, with D tentatively TRBD2 (5 bases). This CDR3 is built from 14 residues. The germline V gene encodes CDR1 MNHNS and CDR2 SASEGT. V lost 6 bases to trimming and J lost 3 bases, with 12 bases between them. The chain's CDR3 is CASSRGLHYNEQFF. As DNA, the CDR3 is TGTGCCAGCAGCCGAGGGTTGCACTACAATGAGCAGTTCTTC.

This clone was observed a single time. The chain is built from TRBV29-1 and TRBJ1-3; 9 bases are shared with TRBD1. CDR3 length equals 20 residues. The V gene's germline CDR1 is SQVTM and CDR2 ANQGSEA. The V and J ends lost 3 bases and 1 base, in that order; junction bases with no gene match: 19. The CDR3 spells CSVDLGQGFPGWESGNTIYF. In DNA form, the CDR3 reads TGCAGCGTTGATTTGGGACAGGGATTTCCGGGATGGGAGTCTGGAAACACCATATATTTT.

This clone has more than one count but fewer than ten. The genes are TRBV27 and TRBJ1-1; possible D gene TRBD1, 6 bases. This CDR3 has 14 residues. Trimming shortened V by 3 bases and J by 1 base, and 9 bases separated the two germline ends. The germline V gene has CDR1 MNHEY and CDR2 SMNVEV (reference sequence). The CDR3 DNA reads as TGTGCCAGCAGTTTCCTGGACAGGAACACTGAAGCTTTCTTT. Translated, it gives CASSFLDRNTEAFF.

This chain joins TRBV27 and TRBJ2-1; no reliable D call. Germline V gives CDR1 MNHEY, CDR2 SMNVEV (reference sequence). V was trimmed by 7 bases and J by 2 bases, leaving 6 bases between them. This CDR3 region has 12 residues. In DNA form, the CDR3 reads TGTGCCAGCATTTCCGCCTACAATGAGCAGTTCTTC. Its protein is CASISAYNEQFF.

The chain couples TRBV5-1 to TRBJ2-6; 9 bases match TRBD1. Losses at the gene ends were 5 bases for V and 0 bases for J; bases not matched to a gene: 3. Germline-derived CDR1 and CDR2 are SGHRS and YFSETQ. This CDR3 has 16 residues. CDR3 coding DNA: TGCGCCAGCAGACAGGGGGCGCTCTCTGGGGCCAACGTCCTGACTTTC. It encodes CASRQGALSGANVLTF.

V usage is TRBV2 and J usage is TRBJ2-7; TRBD2 is a possible D gene (6 bases). The germline V and J ends were trimmed by 7 bases and 4 bases, with 14 bases remaining between them. The CDR3 runs 13 residues. From germline, CDR1 is SNHLY and CDR2 FYNNEI. CDR3: CASIPPLAYEQYF. The CDR3 DNA reads TGTGCCAGCATACCCCCCCTAGCGTACGAGCAGTACTTC.

This sequence joins TRBV12-5 and TRBJ2-2; 7 positions agree with TRBD1. CDR1 is LGHNT, CDR2 FRNRAP, per germline. With V trimmed by 1 base and J by 6 bases, 11 bases remained unmatched. The CDR3 length is 17 residues. The CDR3 spells CASGLDKMGQKAGELFF. In nucleotides, the CDR3 is TGTGCTAGTGGTTTGGACAAAATGGGACAGAAAGCCGGGGAGCTGTTTTTT.

The chain has TRBV18 and TRBJ2-3, with 9 bases fitting TRBD1. V was clipped by 2 bases and J by 3 bases; unmatched bases: 15. CDR3 size: 19 residues. The germline CDR1 and CDR2 sequences are KGHSH and LQKENI. The CDR3, as DNA: TGTGCCAGCTCACCAGAATTGCCTGGACAGGGGATCGAGACAGATACGCAGTATTTT. Translated: CASSPELPGQGIETDTQYF.

This chain joins TRBV3-1 (or the pseudogene TRBV3-2) and TRBJ2-7, with D uncertain. Germline CDR1 reads LGHDT; CDR2 reads YNNKEL (reference sequence). The CDR3 is made up of 12 amino acids. The V end lost 2 bases, the J end lost 4 bases, and 6 bases lay between the germline ends. CDR3 sequence: CASSQNQYEQYF. The DNA for the CDR3 is TGTGCCAGCAGCCAAAACCAGTACGAGCAGTACTTC.

The chain combines TRBV6-5 with TRBJ1-1, with D possibly TRBD1 on 6 matching bases. CDR1 and CDR2 from the germline V gene are MNHEY and SVGAGI. CDR3 length: 15 residues. V was cut by 10 bases and J by 4 bases, with 22 bases left in between. The CDR3 is CATEQRTDSGTEAFF. The CDR3, as DNA: TGTGCCACGGAACAAAGGACAGACTCGGGCACTGAAGCTTTCTTT.

The chain is built from TRBV9 and TRBJ2-1, with 10 bases that match TRBD1. The length of the CDR3 is 15 residues. Germline V gene sequence: CDR1 SGDLS, CDR2 YYNGEE. The V and J ends lost 2 bases and 9 bases, in that order; junction bases with no gene match: 8. The CDR3: CASSVRTGGVSEQFF. The CDR3 DNA follows: TGTGCCAGCAGCGTTCGGACAGGGGGAGTTAGTGAGCAGTTCTTC.

The gene calls are TRBV6-5 and TRBJ2-7; 9 bases match TRBD1. Germline V gene lookup returns CDR1 MNHEY and CDR2 SVGAGI. The V and J ends lost 6 bases and 4 bases, in that order; junction bases with no gene match: 10. The CDR3 consists of 15 residues. This CDR3 is CASSHLGTGMYEQYF. The CDR3 coding sequence is TGTGCCAGCAGCCACCTGGGGACAGGGATGTACGAGCAGTACTTC.

This chain links TRBV28 with TRBJ2-3, with a weak D call TRBD1 (6 bases). From germline, CDR1 is MDHEN and CDR2 SYDVKM. V gave up 8 bases and J gave up 2 bases, with 17 bases separating them. This CDR3 is 15 amino acids long. CDR3 protein: CASRPPGVSTDTQYF. The CDR3 DNA reads as TGTGCCAGCCGACCCCCAGGGGTCTCCACAGATACGCAGTATTTT.

The V call is TRBV15, the J call TRBJ2-1; 8 nucleotides agree with TRBD2. Germline V gene sequence: CDR1 LNHNV, CDR2 YYDKDF (reference sequence). V shed 5 bases, J shed 3 bases, and the junction held 6 bases outside the gene matches. This CDR3 region has 15 residues. The CDR3 is CATSVRGGDYNEQFF. CDR3 nucleotide sequence: TGTGCCACCAGCGTACGGGGGGGCGACTACAATGAGCAGTTCTTC. Complete variable domain (other parts from reference TRBV15 and TRBJ2-1): DAMVIQNPRYQVTQFGKPVTLSCSQTLNHNVMYWYQQKSSQAPKLLFHYYDKDFNNEADTPDNFQSRRPNTSFCFLDIRSPGLGDTAMYLCATSVRGGDYNEQFFGPGTRLTVL.